This entry lists 24 T cell receptor beta chains sequenced from one sample in a study of blood T cell repertoires in COVID-19. TCRdb's table, derived via immunoSEQ multiplex PCR, lists solely in-frame clones and lacks some. The sample lists under 150,000 clones, around 82% seen once, with about 6.3% in the top ten. Material for sequencing was peripheral blood. These receptors originate from a man at least 80 years old with active or convalescent COVID-19.

This clone came up a few times. This CDR3 reads CASSRTPGQTQYF. For the CDR3, the DNA is TGTGCCAGCAGTAGGACTCCAGGCCAGACCCAGTACTTC. This rearrangement joins TRBV7-2 to TRBJ2-5, with D perhaps matching TRBD2 (5 bases). The germline CDR1 and CDR2 sequences are SGHTA and FQGNSA. The CDR3 length is 13 residues. Trimming took 6 bases from V and 6 from J, leaving 14 bases between them.

This rearrangement joins TRBV20-1 to TRBJ1-2, with TRBD1 matching over 8 bases. The CDR3 sequence is 14 residues long. Germline assignment: CDR1 DFQATT and CDR2 SNEGSKA (reference sequence). Trimming cost V 3 bases and J 5 bases; bases outside gene matches: 8. The CDR3 DNA reads TGCAGTGCTAGTAGGGGTGGGACAGGATATGGCTACACCTTC. The encoded protein is CSASRGGTGYGYTF.

This chain joins TRBV14 and TRBJ2-5, with D uncertain. The CDR3 has 12 residues. V lost 2 bases, J lost 2 bases, and 3 bases lay in between. Per the germline V gene, CDR1 is SGHDN and CDR2 is FVKESK. CDR3 DNA sequence: TGTGCCAGCAGCCAACAACAAGAGACCCAGTACTTC. Translating gives CASSQQQETQYF.

This clone appeared a single time. The chain employs TRBV21-1 and TRBJ1-6; TRBD1, the table's D call, was not compared with the DNA. TRBV21-1 is shown as a pseudogene. CDR3 length: 14 amino acids. The CDR3 DNA is TGTGCCAGCAGAAGACAGTGTGCAAATTCACCCCTCCACTTT. Translation: CASRRQCANSPLHF.

This CDR3 is CACLGTGAYGYTF. The CDR3 DNA is TGTGCCTGCCTCGGGACAGGGGCCTATGGCTACACCTTC. The chain joins TRBV30 to TRBJ1-2; 10 nucleotides align to TRBD1. The J segment lost 4 bases and the V segment lost 6 bases, leaving 5 bases of the junction unmatched. The CDR3 is made up of 13 amino acids. Germline V gives CDR1 GTSNPN, CDR2 SVGIG (reference sequence).

The V gene is TRBV6-5, the J gene TRBJ1-1; TRBD1 agrees at 7 bases. CDR3 length: 13 residues. V dropped 7 bases and J dropped 1; count of bases not matched to a gene: 3. Germline V gene lookup returns CDR1 MNHEY and CDR2 SVGAGI. The CDR3 region has the DNA TGTGCCAGCATTAGGACAGGGAACACTGAAGCTTTCTTT. Residues: CASIRTGNTEAFF.

This sequence joins TRBV11-3 and TRBJ1-1; D remains unclear. The CDR3 sequence is 15 residues long. V was shortened by 5 bases and J by 3 bases, with 16 bases between the two germline ends. CDR1 is SGHNT and CDR2 is YENEEA in the germline V gene. In nucleotides, the CDR3 is TGTGCCAGCAGCCCCGGTCCGGGAACGGACACTGAAGCTTTCTTT. Protein: CASSPGPGTDTEAFF.

The chain recombines TRBV28 with TRBJ2-7; 9 nucleotides line up with TRBD1. The CDR3 extends over 15 amino acids. V lost 7 bases, J lost 7 bases, and 14 bases stayed unmatched. The germline V gene has CDR1 MDHEN and CDR2 SYDVKM. This CDR3 is CASKSGQGNFQEQYF. CDR3 DNA: TGTGCCAGCAAGTCCGGACAGGGGAATTTTCAGGAGCAGTACTTC.

The genes are TRBV9 and TRBJ1-3, with a possible D match to TRBD1 (6 bases). V lost 0 bases, J lost 2 bases, and 9 bases lay in between. Per germline, CDR1 SGDLS and CDR2 YYNGEE. This CDR3 contains 15 residues. CDR3: CASSVGQGPGNTIYF. As DNA, the CDR3 is TGTGCCAGCAGCGTAGGGCAGGGGCCTGGAAACACCATATATTTT.

The chain is built from TRBV9 and TRBJ2-7; the match to TRBD1 covers 9 bases. J was trimmed by 4 bases and V by 4 bases; bases with no gene match: 15. The germline V gene has CDR1 SGDLS and CDR2 YYNGEE. This CDR3 contains 17 residues. CDR3 in amino acids: CASSSDPGTGQNYEQYF. CDR3 DNA: TGTGCCAGCAGCTCCGACCCCGGGACAGGGCAGAATTACGAGCAGTACTTC.

Notes on this clone: A read error may produce the germline difference seen at one junction end. This chain joins TRBV3-1 (or the pseudogene TRBV3-2) and TRBJ1-2; 9 positions match TRBD1. This CDR3 has 14 residues. Germline V gene sequence: CDR1 LGHDT, CDR2 YNNKEL (reference sequence). In DNA, the CDR3 is TGTGCCAGCAGCCCGACTGGACAGGGGCCCCGCCACCCCTTC. The encoded protein is CASSPTGQGPRHPF.

J is TRBJ2-3 and V is TRBV24-1; D not certain. Trimming left V 0 bases short and J 3 bases short, with 3 bases between. This CDR3 is built from 13 residues. Germline V gene lookup returns CDR1 KGHDR and CDR2 SFDVKD. CDR3 region: CATSDLPTDTQYF. CDR3 coding DNA: TGTGCCACCAGTGATTTGCCGACAGATACGCAGTATTTT.

Here the CDR3 reads CASSVGSRADTQYF. CDR3 bases: TGTGCCAGCAGCGTAGGATCGCGGGCAGATACGCAGTATTTT. The J gene is TRBJ2-3, the V gene TRBV9; a weak D match, TRBD2 (5 bases). V was pared by 0 bases and J by 4 bases, with 9 bases between. Germline loops: CDR1 SGDLS, CDR2 YYNGEE. CDR3 size: 14 residues.

The rearrangement links TRBV18 to TRBJ2-3, with D tentatively TRBD2 (7 bases). The CDR3 loop spans 14 amino acids. The V end was cut by 2 bases, the J end by 8 bases, with 14 bases between. Germline CDR1 KGHSH, CDR2 LQKENI. The CDR3 is CASSPSGGAGTQYF. CDR3 coding DNA: TGTGCCAGCTCACCATCGGGGGGCGCAGGTACGCAGTATTTT.

In its sample, this clone was seen once. The chain has TRBV20-1 and TRBJ1-6; TRBD1 matches 8 bases. V shed 3 bases, J shed 10 bases, and the junction held 8 bases outside the gene matches. The germline CDR1 and CDR2 sequences are DFQATT and SNEGSKA (reference sequence). The CDR3 is 14 amino acids. The CDR3 nucleotides are TGCAGTGCTAGTGGTCGACAGGGGAAATCACCCCTCCACTTT. Residues: CSASGRQGKSPLHF.

This clone occurred a few times. V and J are TRBV15 and TRBJ1-1, with 9 bases identical to TRBD1. This CDR3 comprises 14 residues. The V segment lost 5 bases and the J segment 4 bases; nucleotides outside the gene matches: 5. CDR1 and CDR2 (germline): LNHNV, YYDKDF (reference sequence). CDR3 coding DNA: TGTGCCACCAGCGGGGGACAGGGTGGCACTGAAGCTTTCTTT. This sequence encodes CATSGGQGGTEAFF.

V is TRBV7-9 and J is TRBJ2-6, with 7 bases identical to TRBD1. Germline CDR1 reads SEHNR; CDR2 reads FQNEAQ (reference sequence). The junction had 6 bases not matched to a gene; V was cut back by 6 bases and J by 4 bases. The CDR3 consists of 15 residues. CDR3 sequence (DNA): TGTGCCAGCAGGGGACAGCGGACGGGGGCCAACGTCCTGACTTTC. Protein: CASRGQRTGANVLTF.

The rearrangement joins TRBV4-1 to TRBJ1-2; D is unresolved. Germline CDR1 reads MGHRA; CDR2 reads YSYEKL. V was trimmed by 1 base and J by 4 bases, leaving 10 bases between them. The length of the CDR3 is 14 residues. The CDR3 coding sequence is TGCGCCAGCAGCCAAGTTGGCGGTGCCTATGGCTACACCTTC. Amino acid sequence: CASSQVGGAYGYTF.

The gene calls are TRBV2 and TRBJ2-2, with TRBD1 identical over 10 bases. The V and J ends lost 4 bases and 5 bases, in that order; junction bases with no gene match: 7. Germline CDR1 is SNHLY and CDR2 is FYNNEI. CDR3 length: 16 residues. The CDR3 loop is CASSGQGALKTGELFF. In DNA form, the CDR3 reads TGTGCCAGCAGTGGACAGGGGGCACTTAAGACCGGGGAGCTGTTTTTT.

The rearrangement links TRBV3-1 (or the pseudogene TRBV3-2) to TRBJ1-2; D remains unclear. This CDR3 region has 13 residues. V gave up 4 bases and J gave up 6 bases, with 12 bases separating them. Germline CDR1 is LGHDT and CDR2 is YNNKEL (reference sequence). The CDR3 nucleotides read TGTGCCAGCAGCCGCCTCGACACGGATGGCTACACCTTC. Translation: CASSRLDTDGYTF.

CDR3 amino acids: CASRPDTFYGYTF. For the CDR3, the DNA is TGTGCCAGCAGACCGGACACTTTCTATGGCTACACCTTC. The V gene is TRBV12-3 or TRBV12-4, the J gene TRBJ1-2, with a tentative D call TRBD1 (5 bases). CDR3 length: 13 residues. The V and J ends lost 6 bases and 4 bases respectively, with 12 bases between them.

In its sample, this clone was seen a few times. This sequence joins TRBV28 and TRBJ1-3; 7 nucleotides line up with TRBD1. The germline gives CDR1 MDHEN, CDR2 SYDVKM. The CDR3 is 16 residues long. The V and J ends lost 6 bases and 2 bases, in that order; junction bases with no gene match: 10. CDR3 sequence (DNA): TGTGCCAGCAGGTCCTCAACAGGGGAAGCTGGAAACACCATATATTTT. This encodes CASRSSTGEAGNTIYF.

The rearrangement uses TRBV12-1 and TRBJ2-7; TRBD1 is the table's D call, not checked against the DNA. TRBV12-1 is annotated as a pseudogene. The CDR3 contains 14 residues. CDR3 sequence (DNA): TGTGCCAGCAGCTTTAGACAGGGACCCTACGAGCAGTACTTC. Its translation: CASSFRQGPYEQYF.

This clone was seen a single time. The chain joins TRBV19 to TRBJ2-2; 11 nucleotides agree with TRBD2. Germline lookup yields CDR1 LNHDA and CDR2 SQIVND (reference sequence). V was pared by 4 bases and J by 6 bases, with 10 bases of the junction left unmatched. This CDR3 is 17 amino acids long. CDR3 coding DNA: TGTGCCAGTAGTAGGGTAGCGGGGGGGCTCAAACCCGGGGAGCTGTTTTTT. Protein product: CASSRVAGGLKPGELFF. Using reference TRBV19 and TRBJ2-2 for the parts outside the CDR3, the full variable domain is DGGITQSPKYLFRKEGQNVTLSCEQNLNHDAMYWYRQDPGQGLRLIYYSQIVNDFQKGDIAEGYSVSREKKESFPLTVTSAQKNPTAFYLCASSRVAGGLKPGELFFGEGSRLTVL.